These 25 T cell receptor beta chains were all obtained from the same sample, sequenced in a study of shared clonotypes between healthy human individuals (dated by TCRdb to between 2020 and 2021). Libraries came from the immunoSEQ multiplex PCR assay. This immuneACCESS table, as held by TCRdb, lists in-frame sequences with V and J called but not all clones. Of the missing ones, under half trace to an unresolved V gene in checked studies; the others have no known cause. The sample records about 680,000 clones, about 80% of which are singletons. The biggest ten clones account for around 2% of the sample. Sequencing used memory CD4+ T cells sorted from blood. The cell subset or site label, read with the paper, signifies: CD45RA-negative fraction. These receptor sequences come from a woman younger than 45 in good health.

In nucleotides, the CDR3 is TGTGCCAGTAGGGCTCGGGACAGGGTACACGAGCAGTACTTC. Its protein product is CASRARDRVHEQYF. The chain is built from TRBV19 and TRBJ2-7; 9 bases are shared with TRBD1. V was pared by 6 bases and J by 5 bases, with 8 bases of the junction left unmatched. Germline V gene data show CDR1 as LNHDA and CDR2 as SQIVND (reference sequence). The CDR3 consists of 14 residues.

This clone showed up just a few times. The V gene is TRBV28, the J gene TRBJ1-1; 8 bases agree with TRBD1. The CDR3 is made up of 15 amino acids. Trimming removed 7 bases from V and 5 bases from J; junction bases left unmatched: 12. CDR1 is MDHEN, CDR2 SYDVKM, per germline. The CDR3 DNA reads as TGTGCCAGCAAGCTCTCGGGACAGGCCGAAACTGAAGCTTTCTTT. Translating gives CASKLSGQAETEAFF. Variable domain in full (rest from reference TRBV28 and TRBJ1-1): DVKVTQSSRYLVKRTGEKVFLECVQDMDHENMFWYRQDPGLGLRLIYFSYDVKMKEKGDIPEGYSVSREKKERFSLILESASTNQTSMYLCASKLSGQAETEAFFGQGTRLTVV.

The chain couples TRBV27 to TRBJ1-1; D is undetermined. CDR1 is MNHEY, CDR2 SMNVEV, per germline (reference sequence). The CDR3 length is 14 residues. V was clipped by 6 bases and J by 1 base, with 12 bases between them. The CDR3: CASRDPGRNTEAFF. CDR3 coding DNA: TGTGCCAGCAGGGACCCGGGGAGGAACACTGAAGCTTTCTTT.

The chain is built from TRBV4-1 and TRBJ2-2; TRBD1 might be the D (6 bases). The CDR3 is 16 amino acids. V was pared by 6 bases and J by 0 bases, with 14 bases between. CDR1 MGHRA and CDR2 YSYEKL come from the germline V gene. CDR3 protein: CASRPSTGANTGELFF. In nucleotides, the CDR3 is TGCGCCAGCAGACCGTCGACAGGAGCGAACACCGGGGAGCTGTTTTTT.

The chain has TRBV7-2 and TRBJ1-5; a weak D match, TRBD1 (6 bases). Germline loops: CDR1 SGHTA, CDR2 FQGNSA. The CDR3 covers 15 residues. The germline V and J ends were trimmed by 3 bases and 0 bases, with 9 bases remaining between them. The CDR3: CASSFQGYSNQPQHF. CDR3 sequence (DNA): TGTGCCAGCAGCTTCCAGGGGTATAGCAATCAGCCCCAGCATTTT.

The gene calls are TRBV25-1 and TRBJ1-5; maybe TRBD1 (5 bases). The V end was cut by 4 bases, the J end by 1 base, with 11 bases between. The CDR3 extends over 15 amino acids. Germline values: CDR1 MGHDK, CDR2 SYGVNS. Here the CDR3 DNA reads TGTGCCAGCAGTGGAGGGGAGGCGAGCAATCAGCCCCAGCATTTT. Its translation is CASSGGEASNQPQHF.

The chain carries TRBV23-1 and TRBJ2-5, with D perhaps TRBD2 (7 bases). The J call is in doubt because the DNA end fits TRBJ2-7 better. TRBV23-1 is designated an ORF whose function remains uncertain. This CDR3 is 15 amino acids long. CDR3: CASSQPRGGSDEQYF. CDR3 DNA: TGCGCCAGCAGTCAGCCTAGGGGGGGATCTGACGAGCAGTACTTC.

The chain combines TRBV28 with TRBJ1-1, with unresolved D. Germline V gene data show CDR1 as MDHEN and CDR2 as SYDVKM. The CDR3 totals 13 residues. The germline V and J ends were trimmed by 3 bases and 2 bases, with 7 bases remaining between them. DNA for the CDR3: TGTGCCAGCAGTTTCCTTCGTAACACTGAAGCTTTCTTT. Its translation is CASSFLRNTEAFF.

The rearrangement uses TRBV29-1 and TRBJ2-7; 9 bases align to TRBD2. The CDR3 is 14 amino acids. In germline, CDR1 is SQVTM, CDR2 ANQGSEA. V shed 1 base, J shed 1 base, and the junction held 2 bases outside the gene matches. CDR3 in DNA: TGCAGCGTTGAAGGGACTAGCGATTCCTACGAGCAGTACTTC. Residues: CSVEGTSDSYEQYF.

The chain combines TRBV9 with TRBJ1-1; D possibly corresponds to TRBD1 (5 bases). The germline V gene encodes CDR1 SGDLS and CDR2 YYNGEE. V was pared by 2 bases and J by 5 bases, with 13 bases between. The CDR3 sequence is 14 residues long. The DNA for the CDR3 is TGTGCCAGCAGCGTGATGGGGGATGGAACTGAAGCTTTCTTT. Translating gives CASSVMGDGTEAFF.

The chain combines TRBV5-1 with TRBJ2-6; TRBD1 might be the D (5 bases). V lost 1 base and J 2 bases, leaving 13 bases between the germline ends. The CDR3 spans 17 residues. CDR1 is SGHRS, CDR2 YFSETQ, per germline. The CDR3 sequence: CASSLWGSTTGANVLTF. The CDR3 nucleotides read TGCGCCAGCAGCTTGTGGGGCAGTACAACTGGGGCCAACGTCCTGACTTTC. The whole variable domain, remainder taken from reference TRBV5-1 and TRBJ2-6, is KAGVTQTPRYLIKTRGQQVTLSCSPISGHRSVSWYQQTPGQGLQFLFEYFSETQRNKGNFPGRFSGRQFSNSRSEMNVSTLELGDSALYLCASSLWGSTTGANVLTFGAGSRLTVL.

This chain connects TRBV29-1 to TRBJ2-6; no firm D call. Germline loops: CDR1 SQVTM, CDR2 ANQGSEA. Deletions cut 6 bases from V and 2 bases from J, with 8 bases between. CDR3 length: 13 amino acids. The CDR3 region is CSVLRAGANVLTF. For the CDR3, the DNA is TGCAGCGTCCTTAGGGCTGGGGCCAACGTCCTGACTTTC.

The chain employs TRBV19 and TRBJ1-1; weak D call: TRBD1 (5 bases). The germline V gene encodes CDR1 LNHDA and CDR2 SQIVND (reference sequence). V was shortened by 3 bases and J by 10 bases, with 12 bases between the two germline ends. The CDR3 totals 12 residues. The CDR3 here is CASSIGGGPAFF. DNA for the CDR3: TGTGCCAGTAGTATCGGGGGAGGCCCAGCTTTCTTT. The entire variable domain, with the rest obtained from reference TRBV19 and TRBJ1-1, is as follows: DGGITQSPKYLFRKEGQNVTLSCEQNLNHDAMYWYRQDPGQGLRLIYYSQIVNDFQKGDIAEGYSVSREKKESFPLTVTSAQKNPTAFYLCASSIGGGPAFFGQGTRLTVV.

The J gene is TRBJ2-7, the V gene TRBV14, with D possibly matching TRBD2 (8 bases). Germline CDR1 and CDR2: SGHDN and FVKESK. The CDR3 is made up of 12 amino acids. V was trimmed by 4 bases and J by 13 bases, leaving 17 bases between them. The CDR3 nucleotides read TGTGCCAGCAGCCCGACGGGAGGGGGCATATACTTC. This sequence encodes CASSPTGGGIYF.

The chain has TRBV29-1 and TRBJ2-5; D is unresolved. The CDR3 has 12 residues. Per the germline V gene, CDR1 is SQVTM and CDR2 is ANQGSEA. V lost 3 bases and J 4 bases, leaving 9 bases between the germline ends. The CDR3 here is CSVEGPGETQYF. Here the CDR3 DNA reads TGCAGCGTTGAGGGCCCGGGAGAGACCCAGTACTTC.

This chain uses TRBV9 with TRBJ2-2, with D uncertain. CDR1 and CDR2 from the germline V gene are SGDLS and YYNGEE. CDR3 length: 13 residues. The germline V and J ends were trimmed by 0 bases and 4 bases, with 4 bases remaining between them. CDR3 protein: CASSVGPTGELFF. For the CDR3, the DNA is TGTGCCAGCAGCGTAGGACCCACCGGGGAGCTGTTTTTT.

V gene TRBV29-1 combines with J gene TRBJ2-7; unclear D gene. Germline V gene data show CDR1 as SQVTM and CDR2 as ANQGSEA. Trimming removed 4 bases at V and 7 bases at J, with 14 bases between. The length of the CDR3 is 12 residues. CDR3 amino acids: CSVAGGPGEQYF. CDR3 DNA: TGCAGCGTTGCGGGCGGCCCTGGGGAGCAGTACTTC.

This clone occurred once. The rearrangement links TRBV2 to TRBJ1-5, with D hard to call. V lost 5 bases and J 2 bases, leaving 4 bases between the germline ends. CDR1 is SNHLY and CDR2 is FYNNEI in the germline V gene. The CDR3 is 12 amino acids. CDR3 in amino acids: CASSTGNQPQHF. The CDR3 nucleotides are TGTGCCAGCAGTACGGGCAATCAGCCCCAGCATTTT.

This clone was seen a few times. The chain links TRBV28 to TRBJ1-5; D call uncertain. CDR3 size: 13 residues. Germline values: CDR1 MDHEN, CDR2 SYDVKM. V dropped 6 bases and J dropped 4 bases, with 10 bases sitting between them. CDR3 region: CASSPRLNQPQHF. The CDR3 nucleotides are TGTGCCAGCAGCCCTCGATTAAATCAGCCCCAGCATTTT. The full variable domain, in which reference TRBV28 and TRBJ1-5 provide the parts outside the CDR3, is DVKVTQSSRYLVKRTGEKVFLECVQDMDHENMFWYRQDPGLGLRLIYFSYDVKMKEKGDIPEGYSVSREKKERFSLILESASTNQTSMYLCASSPRLNQPQHFGDGTRLSIL.

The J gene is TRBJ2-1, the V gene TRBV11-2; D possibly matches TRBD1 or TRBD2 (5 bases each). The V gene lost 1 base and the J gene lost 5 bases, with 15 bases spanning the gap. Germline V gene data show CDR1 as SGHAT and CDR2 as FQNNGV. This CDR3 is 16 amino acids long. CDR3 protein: CASSLGVPGTNNEQFF. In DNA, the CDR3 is TGTGCCAGCAGCTTAGGAGTGCCCGGGACCAACAATGAGCAGTTCTTC.

The chain's CDR3 is CASSSSISTEAFF. The CDR3 nucleotides are TGCGCCAGCAGCTCTTCGATCTCCACTGAAGCTTTCTTT. The J gene is TRBJ1-1, the V gene TRBV5-1, with D unclear. The ends were cut back, 3 bases at V and 4 bases at J, with 10 bases in the middle. The germline CDR1 and CDR2 sequences are SGHRS and YFSETQ. CDR3 size: 13 residues.

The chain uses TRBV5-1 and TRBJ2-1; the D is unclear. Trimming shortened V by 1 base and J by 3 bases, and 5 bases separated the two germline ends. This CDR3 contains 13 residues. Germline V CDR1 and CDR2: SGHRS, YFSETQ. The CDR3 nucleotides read TGCGCCAGCAGCTTGAACGGCTACAATGAGCAGTTCTTC. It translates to CASSLNGYNEQFF.

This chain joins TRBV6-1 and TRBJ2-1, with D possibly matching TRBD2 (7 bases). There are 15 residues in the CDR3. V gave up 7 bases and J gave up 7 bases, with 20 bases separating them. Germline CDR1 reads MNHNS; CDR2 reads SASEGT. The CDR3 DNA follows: TGTGCCAGCACCCTACAGGGCGGGAGCTGGAATGAGCAGTTCTTC. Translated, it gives CASTLQGGSWNEQFF.

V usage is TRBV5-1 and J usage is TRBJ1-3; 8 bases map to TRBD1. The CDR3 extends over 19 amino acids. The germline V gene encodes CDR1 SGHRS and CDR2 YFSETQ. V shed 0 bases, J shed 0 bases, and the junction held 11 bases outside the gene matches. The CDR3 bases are TGCGCCAGCAGCTTGGTGCCAGGGGGCCCTTGGAGCTCTGGAAACACCATATATTTT. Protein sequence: CASSLVPGGPWSSGNTIYF.

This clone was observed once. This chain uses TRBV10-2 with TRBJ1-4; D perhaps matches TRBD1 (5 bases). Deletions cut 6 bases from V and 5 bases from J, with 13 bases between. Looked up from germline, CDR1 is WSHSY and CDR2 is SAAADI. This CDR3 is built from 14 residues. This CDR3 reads CASRKGQGNEKLFF. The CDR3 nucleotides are TGCGCCAGCAGGAAGGGGCAAGGAAATGAAAAACTGTTTTTT.